These 28 T cell receptor beta chains were sequenced from one sample in a study of beta chain features in type 1 diabetes. General study results and limits: Among patients with Type 1 diabetes, TCRB CDR3s were moderately but significantly shorter in every one of the four CD4+ subsets.

These receptors are not linked to any known antigen. Expressed TCRB transcripts were sequenced after all isolated RNA was converted to cDNA. The method was immunoSEQ multiplex PCR; TCRdb's version includes in-frame clones alone and lacks a portion of them. In the table there are just under 150,000 clones, more than 10% of which are singletons. The sequencing input was central memory CD4+ T cells from blood. All receptors come from a man aged 18 to 35 with type 1 diabetes.

This clone has at least ten counts. The chain has TRBV2 and TRBJ1-5; D ambiguous. V was pared by 5 bases and J by 2 bases, with 7 bases between. The CDR3 is 13 residues long. Germline loops: CDR1 SNHLY, CDR2 FYNNEI. CDR3 region: CASSPPGNQPQHF. CDR3 nucleotide sequence: TGTGCCAGCAGTCCCCCGGGCAATCAGCCCCAGCATTTT.

The chain has TRBV7-9 and TRBJ2-3; D gene uncertain. V was trimmed by 2 bases and J by 0 bases, leaving 3 bases between them. The CDR3 consists of 13 residues. Germline CDR1 and CDR2: SEHNR and FQNEAQ (reference sequence). The CDR3 DNA reads as TGTGCCAGCAGCTTATTTAGCACAGATACGCAGTATTTT. Its protein is CASSLFSTDTQYF.

This chain uses TRBV4-1 with TRBJ1-1; D is unresolved. The germline gives CDR1 MGHRA, CDR2 YSYEKL. The CDR3 contains 14 residues. V was shortened by 0 bases and J by 1 base, with 6 bases between the two germline ends. The CDR3, as DNA: TGCGCCAGCAGCCAAGAATACAGGAACACTGAAGCTTTCTTT. It encodes CASSQEYRNTEAFF.

The J gene is TRBJ2-1, the V gene TRBV5-1; no firm D call. CDR3 size: 13 residues. The germline V and J ends were trimmed by 3 bases and 5 bases, with 9 bases remaining between them. Per the germline V gene, CDR1 is SGHRS and CDR2 is YFSETQ. The CDR3 DNA reads as TGCGCCAGCAGCTCCCGACGGGACAATGAGCAGTTCTTC. Its protein product is CASSSRRDNEQFF. The full variable domain, its missing parts supplied by reference TRBV5-1 and TRBJ2-1, is KAGVTQTPRYLIKTRGQQVTLSCSPISGHRSVSWYQQTPGQGLQFLFEYFSETQRNKGNFPGRFSGRQFSNSRSEMNVSTLELGDSALYLCASSSRRDNEQFFGPGTRLTVL.

This chain connects TRBV2 to TRBJ1-2, with 9 positions matching TRBD1. CDR3 size: 15 residues. Trimming took 4 bases from V and 4 from J; bases not matched to a gene: 7. In germline, CDR1 is SNHLY, CDR2 FYNNEI. The CDR3 protein is CASSAGQGRGYGYTF. The CDR3 coding sequence is TGTGCCAGCAGTGCGGGACAGGGTAGAGGCTATGGCTACACCTTC.

The chain couples TRBV7-2 to TRBJ2-3, with 9 positions matching TRBD2. The CDR3 has 15 amino acids. The V segment lost 5 bases and the J segment 4 bases; nucleotides outside the gene matches: 7. Germline-derived CDR1 and CDR2 are SGHTA and FQGNSA. This chain's CDR3 is CASSRSGGWADTQYF. The CDR3, as DNA: TGTGCCAGCAGCCGGAGCGGGGGGTGGGCAGATACGCAGTATTTT.

This clone came up a few times. This sequence joins TRBV6-5 and TRBJ2-7; tentatively, D is TRBD1 (5 bases). CDR3 length: 13 residues. CDR1 MNHEY and CDR2 SVGAGI come from the germline V gene. Trimming removed 4 bases at V and 3 bases at J, with 10 bases between. In DNA form, the CDR3 reads TGTGCCAGCAGTTTACGACAGAGCTACGAGCAGTACTTC. It translates to CASSLRQSYEQYF.

This clone was found once. V gene TRBV27 combines with J gene TRBJ2-7; TRBD1 aligns across 8 bases. Per the germline V gene, CDR1 is MNHEY and CDR2 is SMNVEV (reference sequence). The ends lost 8 bases at V and 0 bases at J; junction bases unmatched: 9. This CDR3 is built from 15 residues. CDR3 protein: CASLLRQGTSYEQYF. As DNA, the CDR3 is TGTGCCAGCCTTCTACGACAGGGGACCTCCTACGAGCAGTACTTC.

The chain is built from TRBV30 and TRBJ1-5, with a weak D call TRBD1 (5 bases). V was pared by 2 bases and J by 7 bases, with 12 bases between. Germline V lookup: CDR1 GTSNPN, CDR2 SVGIG (reference sequence). CDR3 length: 13 residues. The CDR3 DNA reads TGTGCCTGGAGTACGGGGGTACGCCAGCCCCAGCATTTT. Translation gives CAWSTGVRQPQHF.

This clone was recorded a few times. The chain is built from TRBV5-1 and TRBJ1-6; TRBD1 is a possible D gene (6 bases). Trimming took 4 bases from V and 10 from J, leaving 18 bases between them. The CDR3 is 15 amino acids. CDR1 SGHRS and CDR2 YFSETQ come from the germline V gene. Here the CDR3 DNA reads TGCGCCAGCAGCCCCCGCCAGGGGCGCAGCTCACCCCTCCACTTT. It codes for CASSPRQGRSSPLHF.

The sample holds a few counts of this clone. The CDR3 coding sequence is TGTGCCCACGCCCCCCAGGGAGAGGAGACCCAGTACTTC. Protein: CAHAPQGEETQYF. The chain combines TRBV6-6 with TRBJ2-5; D is possibly TRBD1 or TRBD2 (5 bases each). Germline V gives CDR1 MNHNY, CDR2 SVGAGI (reference sequence). The length of the CDR3 is 13 residues. Between the trimmed V and J ends, which lost 11 bases and 5 bases, there was a span of 18 bases.

V is TRBV30 and J is TRBJ1-6, with D possibly being TRBD1 (5 bases). Looked up from germline, CDR1 is GTSNPN and CDR2 is SVGIG (reference sequence). The CDR3 is made up of 13 amino acids. Trimming took 5 bases from V and 7 from J, leaving 12 bases between them. The CDR3 DNA is TGTGCCTGGGAGGGGCTCGGGAATTCACCCCTCCACTTT. This codes for CAWEGLGNSPLHF.

The chain has TRBV14 and TRBJ1-4; D gene uncertain. The V end lost 3 bases, the J end lost 0 bases, and 14 bases lay between the germline ends. This CDR3 comprises 17 residues. Germline V gene sequence: CDR1 SGHDN, CDR2 FVKESK. CDR3: CASSHRREQPTNEKLFF. CDR3 nucleotides: TGTGCCAGCAGCCATCGTAGGGAGCAGCCAACTAATGAAAAACTGTTTTTT. The full variable domain, completed using reference TRBV14 and TRBJ1-4, is EAGVTQFPSHSVIEKGQTVTLRCDPISGHDNLYWYRRVMGKEIKFLLHFVKESKQDESGMPNNRFLAERTGGTYSTLKVQPAELEDSGVYFCASSHRREQPTNEKLFFGSGTQLSVL.

The chain employs TRBV15 and TRBJ2-5; 7 bases fit TRBD2. The J segment lost 5 bases and the V segment lost 0 bases, leaving 9 bases of the junction unmatched. CDR3 size: 16 residues. Germline CDR1 and CDR2: LNHNV and YYDKDF (reference sequence). DNA of the CDR3: TGTGCCACCAGCAGAGATGTCGGGAGGAGTAGGGAGACCCAGTACTTC. Protein sequence: CATSRDVGRSRETQYF.

This clone was seen only once. J is TRBJ1-1 and V is TRBV7-9, with TRBD1 identical over 10 bases. The CDR3 covers 14 residues. Losses at the gene ends were 5 bases for V and 4 bases for J; bases not matched to a gene: 4. Germline V gene data show CDR1 as SEHNR and CDR2 as FQNEAQ (reference sequence). CDR3 protein: CASSLGDRGTEAFF. CDR3 sequence (DNA): TGTGCCAGCAGCCTCGGGGACAGGGGCACTGAAGCTTTCTTT.

This clone was detected a few times. V is TRBV13 and J is TRBJ2-6; no reliable D call. The CDR3 loop spans 15 amino acids. V dropped 6 bases and J dropped 0 bases, with 9 bases sitting between them. CDR1 PRHDT and CDR2 FYEKMQ come from the germline V gene (reference sequence). The CDR3: CASRATSSGANVLTF. As DNA, the CDR3 is TGTGCCAGCAGGGCTACGAGCTCTGGGGCCAACGTCCTGACTTTC. Based on the CDR3 plus reference TRBV13 and TRBJ2-6, the full variable domain is AAGVIQSPRHLIKEKRETATLKCYPIPRHDTVYWYQQGPGQDPQFLISFYEKMQSDKGSIPDRFSAQQFSDYHSELNMSSLELGDSALYFCASRATSSGANVLTFGAGSRLTVL.

The chain uses TRBV11-3 and TRBJ2-7; 7 nucleotides match TRBD1. This CDR3 spans 14 amino acids. Germline lookup yields CDR1 SGHNT and CDR2 YENEEA. J was trimmed by 0 bases and V by 5 bases; bases with no gene match: 4. The CDR3 protein is CASSRGQSSYEQYF. Written as DNA, the CDR3 is TGTGCCAGCAGCCGGGGACAGAGCTCCTACGAGCAGTACTTC.

The chain couples TRBV5-6 to TRBJ1-2, with D maybe TRBD1 (6 bases). The CDR3 is made up of 14 amino acids. V gave up 4 bases and J gave up 5 bases, with 15 bases separating them. The germline V gene has CDR1 SGHDT and CDR2 YYEEEE. The DNA for the CDR3 is TGTGCCAGCAGCCATGGGCGGACAGCTTATGGCTACACCTTC. It codes for CASSHGRTAYGYTF.

This clone was observed at least ten times. Written as DNA, the CDR3 is TGTGCCAGCAGCACGAGGGACTACAACACAGATACGCAGTATTTT. Translating it yields CASSTRDYNTDTQYF. The chain carries TRBV5-4 and TRBJ2-3, with 7 bases fitting TRBD2. The CDR3 runs 15 residues. CDR1 is SGHNT, CDR2 YYREEE, per germline (reference sequence). V was pared by 4 bases and J by 2 bases, with 7 bases of the junction left unmatched.

This rearrangement joins TRBV11-2 to TRBJ1-3, with D maybe TRBD1 (5 bases). CDR1 is SGHAT, CDR2 FQNNGV, per germline. The CDR3 spans 16 residues. Trimming pared 0 bases from V and 0 bases from J, leaving 9 bases between. The CDR3 spells CASSLDLRVSGNTIYF. DNA for the CDR3: TGTGCCAGCAGCTTAGATCTCAGGGTCTCTGGAAACACCATATATTTT.

Only a few counts were recorded for this clone. This chain joins TRBV5-1 and TRBJ2-7; a possible D gene is TRBD2 (5 bases). Trimming removed 0 bases from V and 6 bases from J, with 13 bases in between. The CDR3 loop spans 14 amino acids. The germline gives CDR1 SGHRS, CDR2 YFSETQ. The CDR3 region is CASSLEEGRGEQYF. The CDR3 coding sequence is TGCGCCAGCAGCTTGGAAGAAGGGAGAGGCGAGCAGTACTTC.

The chain joins TRBV30 to TRBJ2-3; D is unresolved. Trimming took off 2 bases at V and 2 bases at J, with 8 bases between the two ends. Germline loops: CDR1 GTSNPN, CDR2 SVGIG (reference sequence). The CDR3 covers 13 residues. The CDR3 loop is CAWSSRFTDTQYF. The CDR3 DNA reads as TGTGCCTGGAGTTCCCGGTTCACAGATACGCAGTATTTT.

The gene calls are TRBV5-1 and TRBJ1-2; D is possibly TRBD1 (6 bases). The CDR3 totals 14 residues. Trimming took off 0 bases at V and 1 base at J, with 7 bases between the two ends. Germline V CDR1 and CDR2: SGHRS, YFSETQ. CDR3 protein: CASSLDRDNYGYTF. CDR3 nucleotides: TGCGCCAGCAGCTTGGACAGGGATAACTATGGCTACACCTTC.

This clone was detected only a few times. This chain joins TRBV14 and TRBJ2-1; unclear D gene. V was cut by 4 bases and J by 9 bases, with 16 bases left in between. Germline V gives CDR1 SGHDN, CDR2 FVKESK. This CDR3 region has 14 residues. The chain's CDR3 is CASSPPGLRGEQFF. The CDR3 DNA reads as TGTGCCAGCAGCCCCCCTGGTCTGAGAGGTGAGCAGTTCTTC.

This CDR3 is CASSTRQGPNSPLHF. The DNA of the CDR3 is TGTGCCAGCAGTACCCGCCAGGGACCAAATTCACCCCTCCACTTT. The rearrangement links TRBV27 to TRBJ1-6; maybe TRBD1 (5 bases). There are 15 residues in the CDR3. V was clipped by 5 bases and J by 7 bases, with 15 bases between them. Per germline, CDR1 MNHEY and CDR2 SMNVEV (reference sequence).

This clone has only a few counts. The rearrangement joins TRBV30 to TRBJ2-4; D ambiguous. The CDR3 contains 11 residues. Germline loops: CDR1 GTSNPN, CDR2 SVGIG (reference sequence). Deletions cut 4 bases from V and 15 bases from J, with 16 bases between. In DNA form, the CDR3 reads TGTGCCTGGATGAAGCCGCCCGCCCTGTACTTC. It translates to CAWMKPPALYF.

This chain links TRBV30 with TRBJ2-2; D gene ambiguous. The CDR3 extends over 12 amino acids. The V end was cut by 4 bases, the J end by 7 bases, with 10 bases between. The germline CDR1 and CDR2 sequences are GTSNPN and SVGIG (reference sequence). Here the CDR3 DNA reads TGTGCCTGGAATGGGATTTACGGGGAGCTGTTTTTT. Encoded protein: CAWNGIYGELFF.

This clone was observed a handful of times. Other DNA variants within this sample encode the same CDR3. The chain links TRBV5-1 to TRBJ2-3; the D is unclear. The CDR3 extends over 11 amino acids. Germline V lookup: CDR1 SGHRS, CDR2 YFSETQ. The V end lost 1 base, the J end lost 5 bases, and 2 bases lay between the germline ends. CDR3 nucleotide sequence: TGCGCCAGCAGCTTGCAAGATACGCAGTATTTT. Its translation is CASSLQDTQYF.